The entry below describes one T cell receptor beta chain. Antigen: not known. Germline loops: CDR1 DFQATT, CDR2 SNEGSKA (reference sequence). CDR3 length equals 12 residues. V was shortened by 6 bases and J by 7 bases, with 15 bases between the two germline ends. The sample comes from a study of T cell repertoires in cytomegalovirus infection. Overall study: The authors relied on CMV epitopes, both recently identified HLA-C-restricted and well-studied HLA-B-restricted. Indicated by public TCR beta signatures were CMV infection and matching HLA type.

MiXCR was run by TCRdb on the reads, yielding one entry per CDR3 protein. Of about 900,000 distinct CDR3 sequences in the sample, 30% to 40% were seen once. Study-wide points: In two of eight donors, the top clonotype was HLA-C-restricted CMV-specific.

This specimen was cultured CD8+ T cells from PBMCs, taken from culture after CMV antigen stimulation. This rearrangement joins TRBV20-1 to TRBJ1-2, with D tentatively TRBD1 (5 bases). The receptor comes from a human donor in good health (CMV status not recorded). Some clones in this sample may be carry-over from other donors' samples. DNA for the CDR3: TGCAGTGCACCACAGGAGCGGGGTGGCTACACCTTC. Translation gives CSAPQERGGYTF.